The present TCR beta chain was sequenced within a study of shared clonotypes between healthy human individuals. V dropped 5 bases and J dropped 2; count of bases not matched to a gene: 4. The CDR3 totals 14 residues. Germline lookup yields CDR1 SGHTA and CDR2 FQGNSA. Clones were sequenced by immunoSEQ multiplex PCR, and TCRdb holds only the in-frame ones, with some missing. The repertoire holds over a million clones, with approximately 98.5% as singletons. This clonotype was obtained from a man aged 25 to 45 in good health. The sequencing input was naive CD4+ T cells sorted from blood. Subset described: CD45RA+ positively selected. The chain couples TRBV7-2 to TRBJ2-3, with 7 bases lining up with TRBD1. CDR3 loop: CASSTGQHTDTQYF. The DNA of the CDR3 is TGTGCCAGCAGCACGGGACAGCACACAGATACGCAGTATTTT.